The clone carrying this TCR beta chain was found many times. The target antigen is unknown. Before being chosen for sequencing, patients had shown CD8+CD57+ cell expansion by flow cytometry. None of the patients had been given any therapy when their blood was sampled. With 9 bases clipped from V and 0 bases from J, the junction kept 14 bases outside the gene matches. This CDR3 is built from 18 residues. This record comes from a study of CD8+CD57+ T cells in acquired aplastic anemia. Study in general: Sorted CD4+ and CD8+ cells gave an average of about 3.4 ug of DNA. Overall study results and limits: Shared by patients and controls, just under 30 CD8+ CDR3s were abundant in patients. Patients and controls had CD8+ Simpson's diversity values that were not significantly distinct.

The template for TCR beta VDJ and CDR3 sequence profiling was genomic DNA. TCRdb reanalysed the reads using MiXCR and keeps one entry per CDR3 protein. The sample contains roughly 290,000 distinct CDR3 sequences, under 60% of which appear only once. The rearrangement uses TRBV12-3 or TRBV12-4 and TRBJ2-6; 7 bases align to TRBD1. The receptor comes from a human donor with aplastic anemia. Sequencing was carried out using sorted CD4+, CD8+, or CD8+CD57+ T cells (not recorded which) from PBMCs. CDR3 in DNA: TGTGCCAGTCCGACCAGGGGGTTAACCAACTCTGGGGCCAACGTCCTGACTTTC. It codes for CASPTRGLTNSGANVLTF.